One sample yielded the 5 T cell receptor beta chains listed below, sequenced in a study of cytomegalovirus exposure and HLA in healthy donors. The PCR used 60 Vbeta and 13 Jbeta primers. The repertoire was sequenced with immunoSEQ multiplex PCR; TCRdb's copy has only in-frame clones and lacks some. Of approximately 79,000 clones in the sample, under 85% are singletons; the top ten hold under 25%. The sequenced sample consisted of PBMCs. The receptors here all came from a middle-aged woman in good health and CMV-seropositive.

This chain uses TRBV5-6 with TRBJ2-5; TRBD1 matches at 9 bases. V lost 4 bases and J lost 2; bases outside the gene matches: 6. In germline, CDR1 is SGHDT, CDR2 YYEEEE. There are 15 residues in the CDR3. The CDR3: CASSNTGTGQETQYF. DNA of the CDR3: TGTGCCAGCAGCAACACCGGGACAGGGCAAGAGACCCAGTACTTC.

CDR3 bases: TGTGCCTGGAGTGTACTCGGCGGGAGAGGTCATGAGCAGTTCTTC. As protein: CAWSVLGGRGHEQFF. The chain carries TRBV30 and TRBJ2-1; TRBD2 aligns across 7 bases. This CDR3 is 15 amino acids long. CDR1 and CDR2 from the germline V gene are GTSNPN and SVGIG (reference sequence). After removal of 0 bases from V and 8 bases from J, the junction contained 10 bases not matched to a gene.

This sequence joins TRBV29-1 and TRBJ2-1, with a weak D call TRBD1 (6 bases). Trimming stripped 7 bases from V and 7 bases from J, with 20 bases between. Germline CDR1 is SQVTM and CDR2 is ANQGSEA. This CDR3 is built from 14 residues. The CDR3 sequence: CSARTVLATNEQFF. The CDR3, as DNA: TGCAGCGCTCGGACAGTCTTGGCCACTAATGAGCAGTTCTTC.

This clone was picked up a small number of times. The gene calls are TRBV5-4 and TRBJ1-2, with 9 bases aligning to TRBD1. Per germline, CDR1 SGHNT and CDR2 YYREEE (reference sequence). V lost 4 bases to trimming and J lost 6 bases; unmatched junction nucleotides: 7. This CDR3 comprises 14 residues. Written as DNA, the CDR3 is TGTGCCAGCAGCCCTACTGACAGGGGGAATGGCTACACCTTC. Translation: CASSPTDRGNGYTF.

The V call is TRBV2, the J call TRBJ1-5; tentative D call: TRBD1 (5 bases). The CDR3 consists of 15 residues. Trimming pared 7 bases from V and 2 bases from J, leaving 15 bases between. The germline gives CDR1 SNHLY, CDR2 FYNNEI. The CDR3 sequence is CASNRGFGGNQPQHF. CDR3 nucleotide sequence: TGTGCCAGCAATAGGGGTTTCGGAGGCAATCAGCCCCAGCATTTT.